These 15 T cell receptor beta chains came from one sample sequenced in a study of vaccination effects on CD4 cells after COVID-19. The protocol was immunoSEQ multiplex PCR, while the TCRdb copy is restricted to in-frame clones and leaves out a portion. The table has 60,000 to 80,000 clones, roughly 81% seen once. These receptors' antigens are unknown. Scientists isolated CD4+ T cells after a roughly ten-day culture period ended. Of the BNT162b2 and mRNA-1273 vaccines, participants received two doses of one or the other. This specimen consisted of CD4+ T cells from PBMCs cultured without peptide, obtained after COVID-19 vaccination. The receptors come from a human donor who received a COVID-19 vaccine.

The chain is built from TRBV6-5 and TRBJ2-3; perhaps TRBD1 as D (5 bases). The V end was cut by 6 bases, the J end by 6 bases, with 13 bases between. From germline, CDR1 is MNHEY and CDR2 SVGAGI. CDR3 length equals 13 residues. The CDR3, as DNA: TGTGCCAGCAGCCGCGCCAGGGTGGATACGCAGTATTTT. As protein: CASSRARVDTQYF.

The chain has TRBV10-3 and TRBJ2-1; TRBD1 might be the D (6 bases). Germline values: CDR1 ENHRY, CDR2 SYGVKD. The CDR3 extends over 14 amino acids. Trimming took 5 bases from V and 0 from J, leaving 8 bases between them. CDR3 nucleotides: TGTGCCATCAGTACAGGGAGCTCCTACAATGAGCAGTTCTTC. Translating gives CAISTGSSYNEQFF.

V usage is TRBV5-1 and J usage is TRBJ2-2; 8 bases agree with TRBD1. Unmatched junction bases numbered 6, after V lost 4 bases and J lost 4 bases. This CDR3 is 15 amino acids long. The germline V gene has CDR1 SGHRS and CDR2 YFSETQ. CDR3 residues: CASSPRTGTTGELFF. Here the CDR3 DNA reads TGCGCCAGCAGCCCGCGGACAGGGACCACCGGGGAGCTGTTTTTT.

The rearrangement uses TRBV12-3 or TRBV12-4 and TRBJ1-1, with D uncertain. The CDR3 covers 13 residues. The V end lost 3 bases, the J end lost 0 bases, and 5 bases lay between the germline ends. CDR3 protein: CASSFFMNTEAFF. The CDR3 region has the DNA TGTGCCAGCAGTTTTTTTATGAACACTGAAGCTTTCTTT.

V is TRBV19 and J is TRBJ2-1; the match to TRBD2 covers 11 bases. CDR3 length equals 15 residues. V was pared by 5 bases and J by 7 bases, with 7 bases of the junction left unmatched. The germline V gene has CDR1 LNHDA and CDR2 SQIVND (reference sequence). The CDR3 sequence: CASSFTGTSGNEQFF. In DNA, the CDR3 is TGTGCCAGTAGTTTTACCGGGACTAGCGGAAATGAGCAGTTCTTC.

The gene calls are TRBV29-1 and TRBJ2-3; the D gene is possibly TRBD2 (7 bases). Germline CDR1 and CDR2: SQVTM and ANQGSEA. The CDR3 covers 16 residues. V lost 3 bases and J lost 1, with 17 bases in between. CDR3 nucleotides: TGCAGCGTTGATACGGGGGGCGGCCGGGGCACAGATACGCAGTATTTT. Protein: CSVDTGGGRGTDTQYF.

V is TRBV5-1 and J is TRBJ2-7; TRBD1 matches 8 bases. The germline CDR1 and CDR2 sequences are SGHRS and YFSETQ. CDR3 length equals 12 residues. After removal of 4 bases from V and 6 bases from J, the junction contained 3 bases not matched to a gene. CDR3 nucleotides: TGCGCCAGCAGCACCGGACAGGGCGAGCAGTACGTC. As protein: CASSTGQGEQYV.

The chain recombines TRBV7-3 with TRBJ2-3; 7 bases align to TRBD2. CDR1 and CDR2 (germline): SGHTA, FQGTGA. The trim removed 4 bases at V and 3 bases at J, leaving 7 bases unmatched. The length of the CDR3 is 15 residues. CDR3 in DNA: TGTGCCAGCAGCTCCCAAGGACTAGTAACAGATACGCAGTATTTT. Protein product: CASSSQGLVTDTQYF. The entire variable domain, with the rest obtained from reference TRBV7-3 and TRBJ2-3, is as follows: GAGVSQTPSNKVTEKGKYVELRCDPISGHTALYWYRQSLGQGPEFLIYFQGTGAADDSGLPNDRFFAVRPEGSVSTLKIQRTERGDSAVYLCASSSQGLVTDTQYFGPGTRLTVL.

V and J are TRBV29-1 and TRBJ2-3; 11 bases are shared with TRBD2. With V trimmed by 8 bases and J by 1 base, 5 bases remained unmatched. Germline CDR1 is SQVTM and CDR2 is ANQGSEA. CDR3 length: 14 amino acids. CDR3 in amino acids: CSHILAGGTDTQYF. CDR3 sequence (DNA): TGCAGCCATATACTAGCGGGGGGCACAGATACGCAGTATTTT.

This clone was seen only a few times. V usage is TRBV5-1 and J usage is TRBJ1-1, with D perhaps matching TRBD1 (6 bases). V was shortened by 0 bases and J by 4 bases, with 10 bases between the two germline ends. Germline values: CDR1 SGHRS, CDR2 YFSETQ. The CDR3 is made up of 14 amino acids. CDR3 region: CASSLDQGITEAFF. The DNA of the CDR3 is TGCGCCAGCAGCTTGGATCAGGGGATCACTGAAGCTTTCTTT.

The V gene is TRBV19, the J gene TRBJ1-2; 7 nucleotides align to TRBD1. The germline V gene has CDR1 LNHDA and CDR2 SQIVND (reference sequence). The CDR3 loop spans 16 amino acids. Germline trimming cut 4 bases from V and 2 bases from J; bases unmatched to any gene: 10. In nucleotides, the CDR3 is TGTGCCAGTAGTAGGAAGGACAGGCCGGGGAACTATGGCTACACCTTC. Residues: CASSRKDRPGNYGYTF.

This sequence joins TRBV6-6 and TRBJ1-1; 8 bases are shared with TRBD1. Trimming at V came to 6 bases and at J to 7 bases, leaving 4 bases not matched to a gene. The CDR3 is made up of 12 amino acids. Germline-derived CDR1 and CDR2 are MNHNY and SVGAGI (reference sequence). The CDR3 bases are TGTGCCAGCAGGGCCGGACAGGGTGAAGCTTTCTTT. This sequence encodes CASRAGQGEAFF.

This rearrangement joins TRBV12-3 or TRBV12-4 to TRBJ2-1; D unclear. V was trimmed by 2 bases and J by 7 bases, leaving 9 bases between them. There are 13 residues in the CDR3. The DNA of the CDR3 is TGTGCCAGCAGTTTAAAGGTATGGAATGAGCAGTTCTTC. It codes for CASSLKVWNEQFF.

The chain carries TRBV5-4 and TRBJ2-2, with D maybe TRBD1 (5 bases). Germline CDR1 is SGHNT and CDR2 is YYREEE (reference sequence). This CDR3 region has 14 residues. With 5 bases removed from V and 1 base from J, the gap between germline ends came to 9 bases. The chain's CDR3 is CASRYGQNTGELFF. The CDR3 DNA reads TGTGCCAGCAGATACGGACAGAACACCGGGGAGCTGTTTTTT.

This chain connects TRBV7-9 to TRBJ2-3; D uncertain. The CDR3 is 14 amino acids. Deletions cut 3 bases from V and 2 bases from J, with 9 bases between. Looked up from germline, CDR1 is SEHNR and CDR2 is FQNEAQ (reference sequence). CDR3 DNA: TGTGCCAGCAGCTTTGATAGTTCCACAGATACGCAGTATTTT. This codes for CASSFDSSTDTQYF.